This T cell receptor beta chain was captured by sequencing in a study of Ad26.COV2.S vaccination and SARS-CoV-2 variants. Study summary: In the COV1001 trial, the donor was in the Ad26.COV2.S arm. Overall study findings and caveats: Post-vaccination breadth of spike-specific CD8+ and CD4+ T cell responses was reportedly substantial.

Comment on this clone: Its antigen is not identified.

The data were produced by immunoSEQ multiplex PCR, yet TCRdb's version contains in-frame clones alone and is incomplete. The profile shows about 430,000 clones, about 93% of them singletons. CDR3 length equals 16 residues. Germline V gene lookup returns CDR1 SGDLS and CDR2 YYNGEE. The V end lost 4 bases, the J end lost 3 bases, and 19 bases lay between the germline ends. Treatment noted: roughly 20 received Ad26.COV2.S at low or high dose, single or two shots; roughly five received placebo; per-sample allocation not given. Vaccine and placebo recipients were sampled on day 63 after the first injection.

The sequencing here drew on peripheral blood, taken in a trial of Ad26.COV2.S vaccine versus placebo. The sequence derives from a person aged 18-60 years who received the Ad26.COV2.S COVID-19 vaccine or a placebo. The chain carries TRBV9 and TRBJ1-2, with D perhaps TRBD1 (5 bases). The CDR3 DNA reads TGTGCCAGCAGCCAGCGACCGGGGGTCGGGCACTATGGCTACACCTTC. It translates to CASSQRPGVGHYGYTF.